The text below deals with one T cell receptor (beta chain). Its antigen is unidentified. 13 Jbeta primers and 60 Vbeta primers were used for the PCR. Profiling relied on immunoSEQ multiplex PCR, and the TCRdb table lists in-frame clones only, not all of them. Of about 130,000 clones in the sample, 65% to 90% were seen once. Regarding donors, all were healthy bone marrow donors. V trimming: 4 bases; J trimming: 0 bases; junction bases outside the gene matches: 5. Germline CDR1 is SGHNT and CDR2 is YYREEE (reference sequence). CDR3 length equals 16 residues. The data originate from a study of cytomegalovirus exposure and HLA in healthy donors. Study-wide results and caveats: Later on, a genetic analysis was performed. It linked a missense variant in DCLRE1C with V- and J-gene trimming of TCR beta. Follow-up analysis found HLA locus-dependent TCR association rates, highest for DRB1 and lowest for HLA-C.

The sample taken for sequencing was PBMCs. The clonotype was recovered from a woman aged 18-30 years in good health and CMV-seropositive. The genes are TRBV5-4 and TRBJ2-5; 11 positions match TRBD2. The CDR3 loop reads CASSPRLAGHQETQYF. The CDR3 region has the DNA TGTGCCAGCAGCCCACGACTAGCGGGGCACCAAGAGACCCAGTACTTC.